This T cell receptor beta chain was retrieved from a study of beta chain features in type 1 diabetes. Points from the study as a whole: Across all four CD4+ subsets, people with type 1 diabetes showed modestly shorter TCRB CDR3s. Overrepresentation of cells with high TCR expression could result from cDNA sequencing. Insertions at VDJ junctions were less frequent in type 1 diabetes patients. These patients also deleted more nucleotides at the same junctions.

This CDR3 contains 16 residues. Germline V gene data show CDR1 as ENHRY and CDR2 as SYGVKD. Trimming removed 10 bases from V and 5 bases from J; junction bases left unmatched: 13. All of the isolated RNA was reverse transcribed, so expressed TCRB transcripts were sequenced. TCRdb keeps only in-frame clones here, not all; method: immunoSEQ multiplex PCR. The table records some 370,000 clones, around 10% of them present only once. Note on this clone: The antigen is undetermined.

The clonotype was recovered from a man in his thirties or forties with type 1 diabetes. Material: central memory CD4+ T cells from blood. The V call is TRBV10-3, the J call TRBJ2-3; 12 bases map to TRBD2. The CDR3 DNA reads TGTGCCAGCAGCCAAGGACTAGCGGGATTCCGAGATACGCAGTATTTT. It codes for CASSQGLAGFRDTQYF.